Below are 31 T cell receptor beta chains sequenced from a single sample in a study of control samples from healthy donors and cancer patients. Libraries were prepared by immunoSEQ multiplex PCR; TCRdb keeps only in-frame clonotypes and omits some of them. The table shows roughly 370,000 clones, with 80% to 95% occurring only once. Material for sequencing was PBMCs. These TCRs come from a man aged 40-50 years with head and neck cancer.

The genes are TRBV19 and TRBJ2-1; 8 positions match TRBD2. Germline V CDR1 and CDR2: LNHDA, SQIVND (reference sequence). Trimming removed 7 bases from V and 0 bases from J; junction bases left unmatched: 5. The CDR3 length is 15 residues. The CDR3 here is CASTLGTSSYNEQFF. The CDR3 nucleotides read TGTGCCAGTACCCTGGGGACTAGCTCCTACAATGAGCAGTTCTTC.

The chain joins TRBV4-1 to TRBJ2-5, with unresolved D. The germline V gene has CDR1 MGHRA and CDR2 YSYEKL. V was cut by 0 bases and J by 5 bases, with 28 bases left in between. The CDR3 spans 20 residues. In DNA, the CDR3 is TGCGCCAGCAGCCAAGATACCAGGAAACTGGCCAAACGGGCAATGGAGACCCAGTACTTC. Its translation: CASSQDTRKLAKRAMETQYF.

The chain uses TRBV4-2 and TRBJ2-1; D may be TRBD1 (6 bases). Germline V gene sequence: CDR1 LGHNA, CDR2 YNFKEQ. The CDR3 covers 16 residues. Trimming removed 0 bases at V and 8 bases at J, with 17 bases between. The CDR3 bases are TGTGCCAGCAGCCAAGACCACGCAGGGGCGCATTATGAGCAGTTCTTC. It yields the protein CASSQDHAGAHYEQFF.

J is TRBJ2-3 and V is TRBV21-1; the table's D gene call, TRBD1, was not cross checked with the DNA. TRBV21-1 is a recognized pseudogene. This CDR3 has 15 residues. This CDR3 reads CASSKSRQGVDTQYF. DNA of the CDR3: TGTGCCAGCAGCAAAAGTCGACAGGGAGTAGATACGCAGTATTTT.

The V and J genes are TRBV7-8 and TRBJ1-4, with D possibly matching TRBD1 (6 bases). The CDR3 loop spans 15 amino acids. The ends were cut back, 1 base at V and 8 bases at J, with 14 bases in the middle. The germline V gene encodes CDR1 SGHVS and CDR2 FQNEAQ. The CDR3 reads CASSLGGGLYEKLFF. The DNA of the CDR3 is TGTGCCAGCAGCTTAGGAGGGGGTCTTTACGAAAAACTGTTTTTT.

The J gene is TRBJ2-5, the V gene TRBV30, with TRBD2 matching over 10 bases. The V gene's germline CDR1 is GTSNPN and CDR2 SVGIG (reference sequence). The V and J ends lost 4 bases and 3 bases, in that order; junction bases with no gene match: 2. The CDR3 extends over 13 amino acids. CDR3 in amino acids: CAWTGLAEETQYF. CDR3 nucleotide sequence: TGTGCCTGGACCGGACTAGCGGAAGAGACCCAGTACTTC.

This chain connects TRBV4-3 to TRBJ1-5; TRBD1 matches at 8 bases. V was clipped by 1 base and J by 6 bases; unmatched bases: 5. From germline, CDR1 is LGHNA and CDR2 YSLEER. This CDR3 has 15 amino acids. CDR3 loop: CASSQGRGLGQPQHF. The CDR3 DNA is TGCGCCAGCAGCCAAGGCAGGGGGCTCGGTCAGCCCCAGCATTTT.

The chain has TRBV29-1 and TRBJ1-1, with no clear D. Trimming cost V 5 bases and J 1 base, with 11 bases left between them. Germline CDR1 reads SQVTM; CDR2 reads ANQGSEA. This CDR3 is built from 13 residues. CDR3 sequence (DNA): TGCAGCGTTTCCCCGCAAGGGAACACTGAAGCTTTCTTT. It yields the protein CSVSPQGNTEAFF.

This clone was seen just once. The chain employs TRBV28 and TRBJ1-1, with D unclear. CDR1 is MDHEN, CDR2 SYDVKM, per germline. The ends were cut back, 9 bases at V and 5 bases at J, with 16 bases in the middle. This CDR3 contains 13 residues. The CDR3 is CARKGRPVTEAFF. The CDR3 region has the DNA TGTGCCAGAAAGGGAAGACCAGTAACTGAAGCTTTCTTT.

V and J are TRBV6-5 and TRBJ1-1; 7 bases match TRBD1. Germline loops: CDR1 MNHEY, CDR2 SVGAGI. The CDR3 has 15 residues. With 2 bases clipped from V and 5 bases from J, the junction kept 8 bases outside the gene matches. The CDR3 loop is CASSYNRQGGTEAFF. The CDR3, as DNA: TGTGCCAGCAGTTACAACCGACAGGGTGGAACTGAAGCTTTCTTT.

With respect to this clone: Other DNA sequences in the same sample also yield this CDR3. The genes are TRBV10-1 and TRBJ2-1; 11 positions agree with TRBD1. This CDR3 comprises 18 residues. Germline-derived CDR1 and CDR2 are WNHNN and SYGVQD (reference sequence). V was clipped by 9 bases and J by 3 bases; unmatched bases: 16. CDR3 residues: CASSPHRDRGIYYNEQFF. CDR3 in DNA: TGCGCCAGTAGTCCCCATCGGGACAGGGGGATTTACTACAATGAGCAGTTCTTC.

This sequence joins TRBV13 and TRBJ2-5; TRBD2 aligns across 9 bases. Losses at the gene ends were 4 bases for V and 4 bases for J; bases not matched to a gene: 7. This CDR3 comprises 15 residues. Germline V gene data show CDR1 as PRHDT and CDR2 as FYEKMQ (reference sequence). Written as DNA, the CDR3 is TGTGCCAGCAGCTCAGGACTAGCGATGGGAGAGACCCAGTACTTC. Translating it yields CASSSGLAMGETQYF. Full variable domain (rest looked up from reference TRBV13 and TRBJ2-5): AAGVIQSPRHLIKEKRETATLKCYPIPRHDTVYWYQQGPGQDPQFLISFYEKMQSDKGSIPDRFSAQQFSDYHSELNMSSLELGDSALYFCASSSGLAMGETQYFGPGTRLLVL.

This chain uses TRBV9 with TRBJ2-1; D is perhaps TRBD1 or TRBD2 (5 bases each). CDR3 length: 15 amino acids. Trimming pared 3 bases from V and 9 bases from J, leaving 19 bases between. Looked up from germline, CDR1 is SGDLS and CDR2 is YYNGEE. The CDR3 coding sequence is TGTGCCAGCAGCGCTCCGGGACGTATGGGGTTTGAGCAGTTCTTC. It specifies CASSAPGRMGFEQFF.

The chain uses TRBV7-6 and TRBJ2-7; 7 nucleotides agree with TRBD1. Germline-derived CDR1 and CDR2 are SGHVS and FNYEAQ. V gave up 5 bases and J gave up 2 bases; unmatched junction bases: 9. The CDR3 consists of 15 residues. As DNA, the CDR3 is TGTGCCAGCAGCCGTCAAGGGGGCCCCACCTACGAGCAGTACTTC. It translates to CASSRQGGPTYEQYF.

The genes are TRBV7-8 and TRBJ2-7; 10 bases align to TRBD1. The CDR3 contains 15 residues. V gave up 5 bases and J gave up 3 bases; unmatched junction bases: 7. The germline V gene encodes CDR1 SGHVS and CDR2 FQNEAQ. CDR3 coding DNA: TGTGCCAGCAGCCCCGGGACAGGGGCCTTCTACGAGCAGTACTTC. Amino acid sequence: CASSPGTGAFYEQYF.

In nucleotides, the CDR3 is TGTGCCAGCAGGGGGGACCACTACGAGCAGTACTTC. Translation: CASRGDHYEQYF. J is TRBJ2-7 and V is TRBV6-5, with D perhaps matching TRBD1 or TRBD2 (5 bases each). The CDR3 contains 12 residues. V lost 6 bases and J lost 3, with 9 bases in between. Germline CDR1 reads MNHEY; CDR2 reads SVGAGI.

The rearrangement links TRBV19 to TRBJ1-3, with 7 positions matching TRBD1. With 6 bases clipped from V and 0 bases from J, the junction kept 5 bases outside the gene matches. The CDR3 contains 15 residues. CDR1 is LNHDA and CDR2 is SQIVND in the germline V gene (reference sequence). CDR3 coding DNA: TGTGCCAGTAGCACCGGACAGGCCTCTGGAAACACCATATATTTT. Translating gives CASSTGQASGNTIYF.

DNA for the CDR3: TGTGCCAGCAGCGTATTGTGGGATCCCTACGAGCAGTACTTC. Amino acid sequence: CASSVLWDPYEQYF. The V call is TRBV9, the J call TRBJ2-7; D unresolved. V was cut by 1 base and J by 2 bases, with 10 bases left in between. The CDR3 runs to 14 residues. Per germline, CDR1 SGDLS and CDR2 YYNGEE. The variable domain in full, with the rest retrieved from reference TRBV9 and TRBJ2-7, is DSGVTQTPKHLITATGQRVTLRCSPRSGDLSVYWYQQSLDQGLQFLIQYYNGEERAKGNILERFSAQQFPDLHSELNLSSLELGDSALYFCASSVLWDPYEQYFGPGTRLTVT.

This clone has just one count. CDR3 sequence (DNA): TGTGCCAGCAGTTACCGGCGGGATTGGACAGATACGCAGTATTTT. This translates into CASSYRRDWTDTQYF. The chain couples TRBV6-5 to TRBJ2-3, with D tentatively TRBD2 (6 bases). The CDR3 loop spans 15 amino acids. Trimming left V 2 bases short and J 3 bases short, with 12 bases between. Germline CDR1 MNHEY, CDR2 SVGAGI.

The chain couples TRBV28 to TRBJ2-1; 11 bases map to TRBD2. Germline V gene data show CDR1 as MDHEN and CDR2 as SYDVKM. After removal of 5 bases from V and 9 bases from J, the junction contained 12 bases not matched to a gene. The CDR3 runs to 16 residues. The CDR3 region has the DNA TGTGCCAGCAGTCCCCAACTAGCGGGAGTAGTTGTTGAGCAGTTCTTC. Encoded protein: CASSPQLAGVVVEQFF.

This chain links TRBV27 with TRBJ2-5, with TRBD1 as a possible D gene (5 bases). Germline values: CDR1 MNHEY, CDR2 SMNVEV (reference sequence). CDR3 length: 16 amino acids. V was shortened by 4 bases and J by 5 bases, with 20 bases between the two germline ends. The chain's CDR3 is CASSSLVWGGSETQYF. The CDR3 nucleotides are TGTGCCAGCAGTTCGTTAGTGTGGGGCGGCAGCGAGACCCAGTACTTC.

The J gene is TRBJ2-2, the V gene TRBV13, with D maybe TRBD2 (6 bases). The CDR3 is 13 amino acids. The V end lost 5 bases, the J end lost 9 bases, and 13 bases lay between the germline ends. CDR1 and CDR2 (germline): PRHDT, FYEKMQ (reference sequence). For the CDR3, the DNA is TGTGCCAGCAGCACGAGCGGGTACAGGGAGCTGTTTTTT. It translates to CASSTSGYRELFF.

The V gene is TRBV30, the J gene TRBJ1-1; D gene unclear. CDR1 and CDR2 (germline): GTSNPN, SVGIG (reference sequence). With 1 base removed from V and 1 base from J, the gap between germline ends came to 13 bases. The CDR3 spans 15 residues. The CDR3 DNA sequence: TGTGCCTGGAGTGCCACGGCCCGGGGGAACACTGAAGCTTTCTTT. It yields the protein CAWSATARGNTEAFF.

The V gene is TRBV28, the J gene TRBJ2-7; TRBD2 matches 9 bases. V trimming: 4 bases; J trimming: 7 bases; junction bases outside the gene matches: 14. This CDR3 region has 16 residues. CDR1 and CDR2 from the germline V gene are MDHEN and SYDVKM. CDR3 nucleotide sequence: TGTGCCAGCAGTTCCCTCGCGGGGGGGGCTACTTTAGAGCAGTACTTC. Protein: CASSSLAGGATLEQYF. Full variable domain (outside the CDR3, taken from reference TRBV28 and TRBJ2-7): DVKVTQSSRYLVKRTGEKVFLECVQDMDHENMFWYRQDPGLGLRLIYFSYDVKMKEKGDIPEGYSVSREKKERFSLILESASTNQTSMYLCASSSLAGGATLEQYFGPGTRLTVT.

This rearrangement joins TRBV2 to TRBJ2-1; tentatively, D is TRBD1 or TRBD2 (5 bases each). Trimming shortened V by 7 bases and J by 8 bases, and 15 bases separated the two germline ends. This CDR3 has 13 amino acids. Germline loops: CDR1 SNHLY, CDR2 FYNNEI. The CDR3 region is CASTRGRADEQFF. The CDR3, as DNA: TGTGCCAGCACCCGGGGCCGGGCGGATGAGCAGTTCTTC.

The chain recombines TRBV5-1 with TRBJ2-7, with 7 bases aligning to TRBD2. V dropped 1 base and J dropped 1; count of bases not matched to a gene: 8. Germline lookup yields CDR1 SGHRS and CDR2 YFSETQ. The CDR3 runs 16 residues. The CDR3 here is CASSLRGGRGSYEQYF. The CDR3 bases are TGCGCCAGCAGCTTGCGCGGCGGGAGAGGGTCCTACGAGCAGTACTTC.

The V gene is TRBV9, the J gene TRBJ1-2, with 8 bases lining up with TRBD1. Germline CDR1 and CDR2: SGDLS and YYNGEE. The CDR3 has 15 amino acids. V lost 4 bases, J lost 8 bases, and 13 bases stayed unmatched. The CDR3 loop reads CASSSNGQGARGYTF. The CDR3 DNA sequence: TGTGCCAGCAGCTCGAACGGGCAGGGGGCGAGGGGCTACACCTTC.

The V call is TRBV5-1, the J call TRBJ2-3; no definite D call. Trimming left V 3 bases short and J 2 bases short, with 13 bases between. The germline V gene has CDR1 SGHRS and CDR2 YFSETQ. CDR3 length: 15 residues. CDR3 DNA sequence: TGCGCCAGCAGCTGGATGAGGCCATCCACAGATACGCAGTATTTT. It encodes CASSWMRPSTDTQYF. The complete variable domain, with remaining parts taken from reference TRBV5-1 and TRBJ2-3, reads KAGVTQTPRYLIKTRGQQVTLSCSPISGHRSVSWYQQTPGQGLQFLFEYFSETQRNKGNFPGRFSGRQFSNSRSEMNVSTLELGDSALYLCASSWMRPSTDTQYFGPGTRLTVL.

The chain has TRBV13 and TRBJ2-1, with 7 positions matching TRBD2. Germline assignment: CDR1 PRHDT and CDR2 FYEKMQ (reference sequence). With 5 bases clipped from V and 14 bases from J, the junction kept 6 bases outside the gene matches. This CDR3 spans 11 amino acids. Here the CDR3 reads CASSTERDEFF. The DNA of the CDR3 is TGTGCCAGCAGCACCGAGCGGGACGAGTTCTTC.

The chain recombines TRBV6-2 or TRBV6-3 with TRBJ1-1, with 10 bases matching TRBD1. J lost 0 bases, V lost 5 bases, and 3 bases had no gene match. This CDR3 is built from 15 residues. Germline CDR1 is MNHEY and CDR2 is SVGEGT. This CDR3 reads CASSDRGPMNTEAFF. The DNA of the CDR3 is TGTGCCAGCAGTGACAGGGGGCCGATGAACACTGAAGCTTTCTTT.

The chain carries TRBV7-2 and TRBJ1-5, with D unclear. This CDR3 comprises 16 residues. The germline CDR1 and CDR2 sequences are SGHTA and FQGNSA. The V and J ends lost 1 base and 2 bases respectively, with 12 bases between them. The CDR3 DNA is TGTGCCAGCAGCTTAGTAGGGCTGAGTGGCAATCAGCCCCAGCATTTT. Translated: CASSLVGLSGNQPQHF.